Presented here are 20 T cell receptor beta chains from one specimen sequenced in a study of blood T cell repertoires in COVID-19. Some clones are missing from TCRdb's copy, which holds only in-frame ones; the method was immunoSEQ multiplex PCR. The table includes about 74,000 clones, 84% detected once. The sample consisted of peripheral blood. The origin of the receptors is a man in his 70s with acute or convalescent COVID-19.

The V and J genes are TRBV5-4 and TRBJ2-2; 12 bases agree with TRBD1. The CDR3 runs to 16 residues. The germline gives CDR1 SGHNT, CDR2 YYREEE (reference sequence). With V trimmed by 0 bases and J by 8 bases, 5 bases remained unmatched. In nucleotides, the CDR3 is TGTGCCAGCAGCTTGGAACGGGACAGGGGGCGGGGGGAGCTGTTTTTT. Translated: CASSLERDRGRGELFF. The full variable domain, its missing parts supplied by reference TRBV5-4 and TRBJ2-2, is ETGVTQSPTHLIKTRGQQVTLRCSSQSGHNTVSWYQQALGQGPQFIFQYYREEENGRGNFPPRFSGLQFPNYSSELNVNALELDDSALYLCASSLERDRGRGELFFGEGSRLTVL.

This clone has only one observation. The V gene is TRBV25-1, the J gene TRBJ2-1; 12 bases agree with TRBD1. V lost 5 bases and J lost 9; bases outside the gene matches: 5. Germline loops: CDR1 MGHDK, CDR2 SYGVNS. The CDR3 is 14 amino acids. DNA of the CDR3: TGTGCCAGCAGTTCCGGGACAGGGGGCACTGAGCAGTTCTTC. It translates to CASSSGTGGTEQFF.

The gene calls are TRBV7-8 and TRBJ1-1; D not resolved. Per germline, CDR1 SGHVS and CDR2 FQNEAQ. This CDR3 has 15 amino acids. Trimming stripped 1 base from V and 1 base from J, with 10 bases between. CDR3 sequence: CASSLGGSPNTEAFF. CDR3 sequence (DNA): TGTGCCAGCAGCTTAGGTGGGAGCCCGAACACTGAAGCTTTCTTT.

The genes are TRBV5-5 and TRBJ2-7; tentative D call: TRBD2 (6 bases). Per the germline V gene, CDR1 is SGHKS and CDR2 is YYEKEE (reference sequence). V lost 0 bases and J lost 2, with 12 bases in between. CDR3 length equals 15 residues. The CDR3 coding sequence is TGTGCCAGCAGCTTGGCCGGAGGGCAGACCTACGAGCAGTACTTC. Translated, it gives CASSLAGGQTYEQYF. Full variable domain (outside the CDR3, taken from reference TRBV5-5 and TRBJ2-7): DAGVTQSPTHLIKTRGQQVTLRCSPISGHKSVSWYQQVLGQGPQFIFQYYEKEERGRGNFPDRFSARQFPNYSSELNVNALLLGDSALYLCASSLAGGQTYEQYFGPGTRLTVT.

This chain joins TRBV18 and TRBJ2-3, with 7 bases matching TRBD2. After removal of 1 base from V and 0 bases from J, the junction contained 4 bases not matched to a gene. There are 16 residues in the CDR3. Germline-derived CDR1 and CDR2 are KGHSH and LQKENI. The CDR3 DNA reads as TGTGCCAGCTCACCACGGAGCGGGGCGAGCACAGATACGCAGTATTTT. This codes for CASSPRSGASTDTQYF. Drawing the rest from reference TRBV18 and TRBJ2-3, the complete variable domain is NAGVMQNPRHLVRRRGQEARLRCSPMKGHSHVYWYRQLPEEGLKFMVYLQKENIIDESGMPKERFSAEFPKEGPSILRIQQVVRGDSAAYFCASSPRSGASTDTQYFGPGTRLTVL.

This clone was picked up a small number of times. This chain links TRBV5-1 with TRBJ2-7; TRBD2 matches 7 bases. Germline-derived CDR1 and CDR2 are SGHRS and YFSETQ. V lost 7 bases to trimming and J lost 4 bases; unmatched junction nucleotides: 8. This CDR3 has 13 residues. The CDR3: CASVAGDGYEQYF. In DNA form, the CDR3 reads TGCGCCAGCGTCGCGGGAGATGGGTACGAGCAGTACTTC.

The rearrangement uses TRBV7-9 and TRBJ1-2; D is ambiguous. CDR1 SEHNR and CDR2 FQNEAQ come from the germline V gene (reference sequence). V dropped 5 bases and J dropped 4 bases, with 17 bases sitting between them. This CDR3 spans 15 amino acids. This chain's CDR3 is CASSGNEAAVYGYTF. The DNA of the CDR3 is TGTGCCAGCAGCGGAAACGAGGCGGCTGTCTATGGCTACACCTTC.

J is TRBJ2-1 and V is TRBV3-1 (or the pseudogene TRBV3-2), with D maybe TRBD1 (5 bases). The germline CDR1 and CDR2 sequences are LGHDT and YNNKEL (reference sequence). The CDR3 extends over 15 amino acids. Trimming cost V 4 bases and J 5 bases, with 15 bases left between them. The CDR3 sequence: CASSPRSTGHNEQFF. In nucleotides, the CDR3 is TGTGCCAGCAGCCCCCGAAGTACAGGTCACAATGAGCAGTTCTTC.

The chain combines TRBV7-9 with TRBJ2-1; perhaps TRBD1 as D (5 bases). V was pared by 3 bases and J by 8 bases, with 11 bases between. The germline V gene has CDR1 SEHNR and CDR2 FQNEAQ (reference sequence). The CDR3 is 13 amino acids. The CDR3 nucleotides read TGTGCCAGCAGCTTGGTAGGGGTCTATGAGCAGTTCTTC. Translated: CASSLVGVYEQFF.

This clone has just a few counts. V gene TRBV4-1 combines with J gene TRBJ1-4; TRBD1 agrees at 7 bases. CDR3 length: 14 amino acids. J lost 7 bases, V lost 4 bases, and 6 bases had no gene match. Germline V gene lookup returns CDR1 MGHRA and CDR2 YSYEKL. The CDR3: CASSLDRVGEKLFF. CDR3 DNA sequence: TGCGCCAGCAGCCTTGACAGGGTCGGTGAAAAACTGTTTTTT.

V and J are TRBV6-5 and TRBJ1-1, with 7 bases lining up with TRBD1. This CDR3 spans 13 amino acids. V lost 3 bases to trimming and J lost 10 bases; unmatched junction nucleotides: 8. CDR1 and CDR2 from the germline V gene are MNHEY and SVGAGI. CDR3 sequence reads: CASSYLRGQVAFF. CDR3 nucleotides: TGTGCCAGCAGTTATTTGAGGGGGCAGGTAGCTTTCTTT.

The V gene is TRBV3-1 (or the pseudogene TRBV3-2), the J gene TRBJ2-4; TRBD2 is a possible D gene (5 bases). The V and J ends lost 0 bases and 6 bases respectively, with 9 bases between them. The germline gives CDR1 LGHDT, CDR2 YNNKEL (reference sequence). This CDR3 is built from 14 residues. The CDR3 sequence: CASSQEGSGNIQYF. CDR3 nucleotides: TGTGCCAGCAGCCAAGAAGGGAGTGGAAACATTCAGTACTTC.

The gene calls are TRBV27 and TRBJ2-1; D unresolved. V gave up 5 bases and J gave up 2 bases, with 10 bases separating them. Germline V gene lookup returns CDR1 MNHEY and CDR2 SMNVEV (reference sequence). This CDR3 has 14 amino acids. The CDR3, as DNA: TGTGCCAGCAGTCGAATACTCACCTACAATGAGCAGTTCTTC. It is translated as CASSRILTYNEQFF.

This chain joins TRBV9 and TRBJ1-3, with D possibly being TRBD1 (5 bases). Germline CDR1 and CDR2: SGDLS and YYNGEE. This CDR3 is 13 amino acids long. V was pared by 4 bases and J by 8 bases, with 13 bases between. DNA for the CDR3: TGTGCCAGCAGCCAGGACCTAGGGGACACCATATATTTT. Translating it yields CASSQDLGDTIYF.

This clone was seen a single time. The DNA of the CDR3 is TGTGCCAGCAGTCGGACTAGCGGGACCGGGGGAGAGCAGTTCTTC. As protein: CASSRTSGTGGEQFF. The chain has TRBV28 and TRBJ2-1; TRBD2 aligns across 12 bases. Unmatched junction bases numbered 9, after V lost 5 bases and J lost 10 bases. The germline gives CDR1 MDHEN, CDR2 SYDVKM. The CDR3 sequence is 15 residues long.

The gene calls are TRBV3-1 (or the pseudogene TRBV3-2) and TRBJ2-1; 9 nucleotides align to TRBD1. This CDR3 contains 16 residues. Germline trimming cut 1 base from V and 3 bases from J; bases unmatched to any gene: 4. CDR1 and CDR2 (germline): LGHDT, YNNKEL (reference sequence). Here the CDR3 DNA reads TGTGCCAGCAGCCAAGTCGGGACAGGGCACTACAATGAGCAGTTCTTC. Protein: CASSQVGTGHYNEQFF.

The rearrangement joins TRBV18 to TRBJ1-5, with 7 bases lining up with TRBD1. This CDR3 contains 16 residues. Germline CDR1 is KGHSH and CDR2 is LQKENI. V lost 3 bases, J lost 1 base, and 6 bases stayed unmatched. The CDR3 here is CASSPPARGSNQPQHF. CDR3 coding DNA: TGTGCCAGCTCACCCCCAGCCAGGGGGAGCAATCAGCCCCAGCATTTT.

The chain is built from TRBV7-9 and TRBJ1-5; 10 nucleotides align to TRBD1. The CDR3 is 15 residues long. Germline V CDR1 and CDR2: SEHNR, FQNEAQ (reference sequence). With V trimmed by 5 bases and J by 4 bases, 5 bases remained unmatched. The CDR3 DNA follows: TGTGCCAGCAGCCCCGGGGGACAGGGGAATCAGCCCCAGCATTTT. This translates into CASSPGGQGNQPQHF.

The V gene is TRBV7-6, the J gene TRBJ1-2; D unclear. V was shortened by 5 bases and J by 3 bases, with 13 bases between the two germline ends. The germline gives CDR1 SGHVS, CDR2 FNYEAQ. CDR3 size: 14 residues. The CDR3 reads CASSPSPSDYGYTF. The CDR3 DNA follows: TGTGCCAGCAGCCCAAGCCCAAGTGACTATGGCTACACCTTC.

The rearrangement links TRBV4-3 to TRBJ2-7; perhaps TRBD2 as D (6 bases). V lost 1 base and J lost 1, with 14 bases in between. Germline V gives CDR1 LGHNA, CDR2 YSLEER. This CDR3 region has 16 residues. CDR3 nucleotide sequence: TGCGCCAGCAGCCAAGCCGGGACTGCGGGGTCCTACGAGCAGTACTTC. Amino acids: CASSQAGTAGSYEQYF.